This T cell receptor (beta chain) was captured by sequencing in a study of blood T cell repertoires in COVID-19. For the study at large: From the United States, Italy and Spain came samples of acute and convalescent COVID-19. The cDNA or gDNA used as material had been derived from T cells, B-cell-depleted T cells, or PBMCs.

This clone was detected only once. In the original workflow: Cell counts per sample came from amplifying reference gene primers. The table came from immunoSEQ multiplex PCR; TCRdb's copy has only in-frame clones and leaves some out. V and J calls and clone size are as listed in that table; D and trimming were resolved from the DNA. The sample shows around 240,000 clones, roughly 82% of them seen only once. The V gene lost 5 bases and the J gene lost 8 bases, with 15 bases spanning the gap. The CDR3 has 13 residues. CDR1 is LNHDA, CDR2 SQIVND, per germline (reference sequence). What was sequenced was peripheral blood. This chain links TRBV19 with TRBJ1-2; D may be TRBD1 (6 bases). This clonotype was sampled from a woman in her thirties or forties who had recovered from COVID-19. The DNA of the CDR3 is TGTGCCAGTAGTGTCGGGGGGGGCTTCGGCTACACCTTC. Encoded protein: CASSVGGGFGYTF.